This T cell receptor beta chain was documented in a study of cytomegalovirus exposure and HLA in healthy donors. CDR1 MGHRA and CDR2 YSYEKL come from the germline V gene. Trimming cost V 3 bases and J 5 bases, with 26 bases left between them. This CDR3 has 18 amino acids. The PCR contained 60 Vbeta and 13 Jbeta primers. Clones were read by immunoSEQ multiplex PCR, and TCRdb kept only the in-frame ones, dropping some. Here the sample spans 240,000 or so clones, around 81% being singletons. The J gene is TRBJ2-7, the V gene TRBV4-1; TRBD2 is a possible D gene (6 bases). The specimen was PBMCs. The source of this sequence is a woman in her sixties or seventies in good health and CMV-seropositive. DNA for the CDR3: TGCGCCAGCAGCCAGAAACAGATAGCGGTGGGGAGGTTCCACGAGCAGTACTTC. This sequence encodes CASSQKQIAVGRFHEQYF.